This passage covers 24 T cell receptor beta chains from one sample sequenced in a study of regulatory T cells in long-lasting Graves disease (TCRdb year 2021). Explained via the paper, the time point label denotes: newly diagnosed GD, antithyroid drugs for less than 3 months. RNA was extracted from PBMCs in TRIzol for both TCR sequencing and RNA sequencing. The method was multiplex PCR. Sequencing instrument: Illumina HiSeq 4000. iRepertoire HTBI primers and Arm-PCR amplification of CDR3 regions were used to construct TCR beta libraries. Clones were called with MiXCR by TCRdb after fastp trimmed the public reads at Q25, and only in-frame beta chains were retained. Each CDR3 protein gets just one entry, which takes the most common genes and DNA from the rows behind it. This sample holds 400,000 to 500,000 distinct CDR3 sequences; 15% were observed only once. 16% of the sample is taken by the ten largest.

The sample also formed part of further work on T cells in Graves' hyperthyroidism and ophthalmopathy.

The sequenced sample was peripheral blood mononuclear cells (PBMCs), obtained at new diagnosis, from a patient treated with antithyroid drugs. These receptors came from a woman aged 30 to 39 with Graves disease. Donor details come from another sample of the same person, matched by shared clones.

This clonotype was seen at least ten times. This chain joins TRBV20-1 and TRBJ1-5, with D perhaps TRBD1 (5 bases). Trimming left V 5 bases short and J 1 base short, with 15 bases between. The CDR3 runs 15 residues. From germline, CDR1 is DFQATT and CDR2 SNEGSKA (reference sequence). The CDR3 sequence: CSAGGLGGSNQPQHF. The DNA of the CDR3 is TGCAGTGCTGGGGGACTCGGAGGGAGCAATCAGCCCCAGCATTTT.

This clonotype was detected many times. The chain uses TRBV6-2 or TRBV6-3 and TRBJ1-1, with a possible D match to TRBD1 (5 bases). The ends were cut back, 5 bases at V and 4 bases at J, with 11 bases in the middle. Germline V gene lookup returns CDR1 MNHEY and CDR2 SVGEGT. The CDR3 spans 13 residues. This chain's CDR3 is CASSLGLTTEAFF. For the CDR3, the DNA is TGTGCCAGCAGTCTGGGACTTACCACTGAAGCTTTCTTT.

The chain carries TRBV20-1 and TRBJ2-1; 9 bases are a match to TRBD2. Germline values: CDR1 DFQATT, CDR2 SNEGSKA (reference sequence). V lost 3 bases, J lost 4 bases, and 7 bases stayed unmatched. The CDR3 covers 15 residues. In DNA, the CDR3 is TGCAGTGCTAGGTCACTAGCGGGCCGTTACAATGAGCAGTTCTTC. It codes for CSARSLAGRYNEQFF.

This clonotype was observed many times. V gene TRBV7-2 combines with J gene TRBJ1-2; 8 nucleotides align to TRBD1. This CDR3 has 16 amino acids. Germline V gives CDR1 SGHTA, CDR2 FQGNSA. Trimming removed 5 bases from V and 5 bases from J; junction bases left unmatched: 13. The CDR3 is CASSPRTGMRRYGYTF. The CDR3 DNA is TGTGCCAGCAGCCCCCGGACAGGGATGAGGAGATATGGCTACACCTTC.

The table lists this clonotype with many counts. The J gene is TRBJ1-1, the V gene TRBV10-3; D possibly corresponds to TRBD1 (5 bases). The V gene's germline CDR1 is ENHRY and CDR2 SYGVKD. V was shortened by 3 bases and J by 1 base, with 12 bases between the two germline ends. This CDR3 is built from 15 residues. The CDR3 DNA is TGTGCCATCAGTGACCGGGGGACCGAGAACACTGAAGCTTTCTTT. It codes for CAISDRGTENTEAFF.

The chain employs TRBV6-1 and TRBJ2-7; the match to TRBD1 covers 7 bases. The CDR3 is made up of 15 amino acids. Looked up from germline, CDR1 is MNHNS and CDR2 is SASEGT. Unmatched junction bases numbered 10, after V lost 5 bases and J lost 3 bases. CDR3 protein: CASSPLQGTFYEQYF. CDR3 coding DNA: TGTGCCAGCAGTCCTCTACAGGGGACCTTCTACGAGCAGTACTTC.

A word on this clonotype: A much larger clone differs by one base, so this may be a read error. The chain employs TRBV20-1 and TRBJ2-4; no clear D gene. The last part of the DNA fits TRBJ2-1 better; the J call may be wrong. Germline lookup yields CDR1 DFQATT and CDR2 SNEGSKA (reference sequence). The CDR3 is 13 residues long. Here the CDR3 reads CSARVGSLDEQFF. The CDR3 DNA reads TGCAGTGCTAGAGTAGGAAGCTTGGACGAGCAGTTCTTC.

This clonotype has a handful of counts. The chain's CDR3 is CASIPAGQRTDTQYF. The CDR3, as DNA: TGTGCCAGCATCCCGGCTGGGCAACGCACAGATACGCAGTATTTT. V gene TRBV7-9 combines with J gene TRBJ2-3; no firm D call. The germline gives CDR1 SEHNR, CDR2 FQNEAQ (reference sequence). V lost 7 bases and J lost 1, with 15 bases in between. The CDR3 runs 15 residues.

The chain uses TRBV12-3 or TRBV12-4 and TRBJ2-7; a possible D gene is TRBD2 (6 bases). The CDR3 has 14 amino acids. The ends were cut back, 8 bases at V and 0 bases at J, with 14 bases in the middle. CDR3 region: CASRWETSSYEQYF. The CDR3, as DNA: TGTGCCAGCCGTTGGGAGACTAGCTCCTACGAGCAGTACTTC.

The genes are TRBV20-1 and TRBJ1-5, with TRBD1 matching over 10 bases. The CDR3 runs 18 residues. Germline-derived CDR1 and CDR2 are DFQATT and SNEGSKA (reference sequence). V lost 3 bases, J lost 0 bases, and 11 bases stayed unmatched. DNA of the CDR3: TGCAGTGCTAGGGGCCCGGGACAGGGGCAATATAGCAATCAGCCCCAGCATTTT. Protein product: CSARGPGQGQYSNQPQHF.

In its sample, this clonotype was seen many times. The gene calls are TRBV20-1 and TRBJ1-1; D gene ambiguous. The ends were cut back, 3 bases at V and 4 bases at J, with 9 bases in the middle. The CDR3 is 12 amino acids. CDR1 DFQATT and CDR2 SNEGSKA come from the germline V gene (reference sequence). The chain's CDR3 is CSASRTVTEAFF. The CDR3 coding sequence is TGCAGTGCTAGTAGAACGGTCACTGAAGCTTTCTTT.

Points on this clonotype: At one boundary the junction diverges from the germline segment, which might be a read error. This rearrangement joins TRBV18 to TRBJ1-1; D unresolved. Germline V lookup: CDR1 KGHSH, CDR2 LQKENI. This CDR3 is 13 amino acids long. The CDR3 here is CASPPGPNTETFF. The CDR3 DNA reads as TGTGCCAGCCCACCGGGCCCGAACACTGAAACTTTCTTT. The full variable domain, rest sourced from reference TRBV18 and TRBJ1-1, is NAGVMQNPRHLVRRRGQEARLRCSPMKGHSHVYWYRQLPEEGLKFMVYLQKENIIDESGMPKERFSAEFPKEGPSILRIQQVVRGDSAAYFCASPPGPNTETFFGQGTRLTVV.

In the case of this clonotype: At one end the junction does not follow the germline gene, possibly because of a read error. The chain employs TRBV11-2 and TRBJ2-1; D is ambiguous. The CDR3 extends over 17 amino acids. Germline V gene data show CDR1 as SGHAT and CDR2 as FQNNGV. The CDR3 sequence is CASSLDVGQSSYNEQLF. CDR3 DNA: TGTGCCAGCAGCTTAGATGTCGGGCAGAGCTCCTACAATGAGCAGTTGTTC.

This clonotype came up many times. The chain recombines TRBV28 with TRBJ2-1; TRBD2 matches 7 bases. CDR1 and CDR2 from the germline V gene are MDHEN and SYDVKM. The CDR3 totals 15 residues. Trimming removed 5 bases from V and 12 bases from J; junction bases left unmatched: 16. The CDR3 spells CASSIGLADAGWQFF. The CDR3 region has the DNA TGTGCCAGCAGTATCGGGCTAGCGGACGCCGGGTGGCAGTTCTTC.

This clonotype was picked up many times. This chain links TRBV28 with TRBJ2-1, with D perhaps matching TRBD1 or TRBD2 (6 bases each). The CDR3 totals 13 residues. With 6 bases removed from V and 6 bases from J, the gap between germline ends came to 12 bases. Germline V CDR1 and CDR2: MDHEN, SYDVKM. This CDR3 reads CASSLGGSNEQFF. Written as DNA, the CDR3 is TGTGCCAGCAGCTTAGGGGGGAGCAATGAGCAGTTCTTC.

This clonotype showed up many times. The rearrangement links TRBV25-1 to TRBJ2-3, with 7 bases matching TRBD1. Germline V gene data show CDR1 as MGHDK and CDR2 as SYGVNS. V dropped 3 bases and J dropped 2; count of bases not matched to a gene: 8. The CDR3 sequence is 16 residues long. The CDR3 reads CASSERSTGTTDTQYF. CDR3 DNA sequence: TGTGCCAGCAGTGAGCGCTCGACAGGGACCACAGATACGCAGTATTTT.

This clonotype has at least ten counts. This chain joins TRBV11-2 and TRBJ2-2; unclear D gene. V dropped 5 bases and J dropped 1 base, with 8 bases sitting between them. Per germline, CDR1 SGHAT and CDR2 FQNNGV. The length of the CDR3 is 14 residues. The CDR3 DNA reads TGTGCCAGCAGCCGTCGAGGGAACACCGGGGAGCTGTTTTTT. As protein: CASSRRGNTGELFF.

J is TRBJ2-3 and V is TRBV6-2 or TRBV6-3; the match to TRBD2 covers 11 bases. CDR1 MNHEY and CDR2 SVGEGT come from the germline V gene. V gave up 0 bases and J gave up 3 bases; unmatched junction bases: 2. The CDR3 spans 16 residues. The CDR3 loop is CASSYSRLAGTDTQYF. In DNA, the CDR3 is TGTGCCAGCAGTTACTCGAGACTAGCGGGGACAGATACGCAGTATTTT.

This rearrangement joins TRBV28 to TRBJ2-7; perhaps TRBD2 as D (7 bases). The V and J ends lost 1 base and 0 bases respectively, with 22 bases between them. Germline loops: CDR1 MDHEN, CDR2 SYDVKM. The CDR3 covers 19 residues. DNA for the CDR3: TGTGCCAGCAGTTTATCCGCTAGGGGGGGCGGGGATAGCTCCTACGAGCAGTACTTC. Translation gives CASSLSARGGGDSSYEQYF.

Many counts were recorded for this clonotype. The rearrangement links TRBV18 to TRBJ1-1; D is ambiguous. Trimming shortened V by 3 bases and J by 5 bases, and 13 bases separated the two germline ends. CDR3 size: 14 residues. From germline, CDR1 is KGHSH and CDR2 LQKENI. The DNA of the CDR3 is TGTGCCAGCTCACCCCAGAGCGGTCGGACTGAAGCTTTCTTT. Its protein product is CASSPQSGRTEAFF.

In its sample, this clonotype was seen a few times. The genes are TRBV20-1 and TRBJ1-5, with a weak D call TRBD1 (5 bases). V lost 6 bases and J 4 bases, leaving 22 bases between the germline ends. CDR3 length: 16 residues. Germline assignment: CDR1 DFQATT and CDR2 SNEGSKA (reference sequence). CDR3 DNA: TGCAGTGCCGCCGGGGGAGGAAATATAAGAAATCAGCCCCAGCATTTT. It translates to CSAAGGGNIRNQPQHF.

The chain combines TRBV15 with TRBJ1-5; D gene unclear. V shed 3 bases and J shed 4 bases, with 7 bases lying between them. This CDR3 contains 13 residues. In germline, CDR1 is LNHNV, CDR2 YYDKDF (reference sequence). This CDR3 is CATSSKKNQPQHF. As DNA, the CDR3 is TGTGCCACCAGCAGTAAGAAGAATCAGCCCCAGCATTTT.

The V and J genes are TRBV7-9 and TRBJ2-2, with 7 bases identical to TRBD1. In germline, CDR1 is SEHNR, CDR2 FQNEAQ (reference sequence). CDR3 length: 14 amino acids. J was trimmed by 6 bases and V by 0 bases; bases with no gene match: 1. The CDR3 DNA reads as TGTGCCAGCAGCTTAGCAGACAGGGCCGGGGAGCTGTTTTTT. Translated: CASSLADRAGELFF.

This clonotype was seen at least ten times. The gene calls are TRBV5-6 and TRBJ1-3, with D uncertain. Trimming pared 7 bases from V and 7 bases from J, leaving 12 bases between. The length of the CDR3 is 12 residues. CDR1 is SGHDT, CDR2 YYEEEE, per germline. The CDR3 loop reads CASSRISNTIYF. The CDR3 DNA reads TGTGCCAGCTCCCGGATAAGCAACACCATATATTTT.